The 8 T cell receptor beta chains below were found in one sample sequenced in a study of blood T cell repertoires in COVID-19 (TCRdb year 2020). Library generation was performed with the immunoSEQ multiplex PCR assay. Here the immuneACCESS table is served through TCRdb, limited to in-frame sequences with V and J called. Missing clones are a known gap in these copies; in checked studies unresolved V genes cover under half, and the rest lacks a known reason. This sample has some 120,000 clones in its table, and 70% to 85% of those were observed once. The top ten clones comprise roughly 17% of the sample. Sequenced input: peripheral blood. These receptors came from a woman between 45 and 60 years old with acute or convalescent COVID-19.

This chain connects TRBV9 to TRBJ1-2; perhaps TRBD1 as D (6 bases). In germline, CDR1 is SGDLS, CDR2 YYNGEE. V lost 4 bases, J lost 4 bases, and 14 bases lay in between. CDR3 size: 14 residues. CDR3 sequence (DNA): TGTGCCAGCAGCATTAGAGGGGGTGGCTATGGCTACACCTTC. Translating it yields CASSIRGGGYGYTF.

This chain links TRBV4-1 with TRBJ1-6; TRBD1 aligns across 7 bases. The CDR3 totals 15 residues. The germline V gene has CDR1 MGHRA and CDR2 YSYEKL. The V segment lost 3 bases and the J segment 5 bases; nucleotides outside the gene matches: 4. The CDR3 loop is CASSQADRDNSPLHF. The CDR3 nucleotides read TGCGCCAGCAGCCAGGCAGACAGGGATAATTCACCCCTCCACTTT.

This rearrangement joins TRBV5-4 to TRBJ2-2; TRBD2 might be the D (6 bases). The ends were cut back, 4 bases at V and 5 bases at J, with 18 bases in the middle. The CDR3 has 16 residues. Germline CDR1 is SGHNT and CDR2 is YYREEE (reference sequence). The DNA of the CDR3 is TGTGCCAGCAGCACTAGACTTTTTGGGGGGACCGGGGAGCTGTTTTTT. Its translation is CASSTRLFGGTGELFF.

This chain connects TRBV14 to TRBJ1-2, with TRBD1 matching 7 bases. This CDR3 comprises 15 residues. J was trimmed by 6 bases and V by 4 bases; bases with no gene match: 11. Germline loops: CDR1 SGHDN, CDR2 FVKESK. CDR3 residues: CASSREEGTVNGYTF. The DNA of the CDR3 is TGTGCCAGCAGCCGAGAGGAGGGGACAGTTAATGGCTACACCTTC.

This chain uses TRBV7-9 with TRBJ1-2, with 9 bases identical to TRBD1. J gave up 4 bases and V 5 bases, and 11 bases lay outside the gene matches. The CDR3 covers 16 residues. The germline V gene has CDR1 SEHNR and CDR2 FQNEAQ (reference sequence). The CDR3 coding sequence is TGTGCCAGCAGCGTGGAACCGGGACAGGGACCCTATGGCTACACCTTC. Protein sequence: CASSVEPGQGPYGYTF.

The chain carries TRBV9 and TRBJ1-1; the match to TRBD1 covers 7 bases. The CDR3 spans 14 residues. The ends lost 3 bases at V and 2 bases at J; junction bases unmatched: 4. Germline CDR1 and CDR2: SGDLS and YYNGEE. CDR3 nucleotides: TGTGCCAGCAGCGCCACAGGGGTAAACACTGAAGCTTTCTTT. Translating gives CASSATGVNTEAFF.

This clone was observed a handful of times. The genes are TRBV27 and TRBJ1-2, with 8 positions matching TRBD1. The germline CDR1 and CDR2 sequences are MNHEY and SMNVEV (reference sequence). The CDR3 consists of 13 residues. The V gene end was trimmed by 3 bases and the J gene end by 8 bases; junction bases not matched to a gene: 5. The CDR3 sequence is CASSFSDREGYTF. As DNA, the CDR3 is TGTGCCAGCAGTTTCTCGGACAGGGAGGGCTACACCTTC.

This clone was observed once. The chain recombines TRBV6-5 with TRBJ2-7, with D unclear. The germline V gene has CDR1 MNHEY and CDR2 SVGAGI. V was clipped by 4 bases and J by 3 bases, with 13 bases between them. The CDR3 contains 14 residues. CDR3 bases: TGTGCCAGCAGTTCCAGGAAAGGCTTCTACGAGCAGTACTTC. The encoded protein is CASSSRKGFYEQYF.